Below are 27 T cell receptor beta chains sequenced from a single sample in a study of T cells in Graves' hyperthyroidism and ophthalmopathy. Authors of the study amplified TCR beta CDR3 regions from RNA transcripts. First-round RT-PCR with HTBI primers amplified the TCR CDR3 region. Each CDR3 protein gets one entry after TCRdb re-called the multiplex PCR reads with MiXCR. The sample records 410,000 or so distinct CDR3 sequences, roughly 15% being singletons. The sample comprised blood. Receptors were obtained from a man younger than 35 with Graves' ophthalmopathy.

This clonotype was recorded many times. The CDR3 DNA follows: TGCAGCGTTGAAGATATCGGGGGACCCACCGACACCGGGGAGCTGTTTTTT. This codes for CSVEDIGGPTDTGELFF. The J gene is TRBJ2-2, the V gene TRBV29-1; the D gene is possibly TRBD2 (6 bases). V lost 0 bases to trimming and J lost 3 bases, with 17 bases between them. The CDR3 length is 17 residues. Germline assignment: CDR1 SQVTM and CDR2 ANQGSEA.

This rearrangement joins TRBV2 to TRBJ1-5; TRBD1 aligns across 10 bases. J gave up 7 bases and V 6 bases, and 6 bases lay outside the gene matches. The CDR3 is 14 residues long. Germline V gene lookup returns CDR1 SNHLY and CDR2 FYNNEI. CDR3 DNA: TGTGCCAGCAGCGGACAGGGGGGCGAGCAGCCCCAGCATTTT. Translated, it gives CASSGQGGEQPQHF.

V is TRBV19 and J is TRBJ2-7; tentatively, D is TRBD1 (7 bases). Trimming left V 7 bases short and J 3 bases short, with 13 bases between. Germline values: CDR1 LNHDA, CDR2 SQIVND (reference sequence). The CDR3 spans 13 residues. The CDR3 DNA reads TGTGCCAGTAACCGACAGGGAGGCTACGAGCAGTACTTC. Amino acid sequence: CASNRQGGYEQYF.

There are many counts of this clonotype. CDR3 nucleotide sequence: TGTGCCAGCAGCCCTGGACTAGTGGACTACTACTACGAGCAGTACTTC. It is translated as CASSPGLVDYYYEQYF. This chain links TRBV12-3 or TRBV12-4 with TRBJ2-7; 7 bases line up with TRBD2. There are 16 residues in the CDR3. The J segment lost 3 bases and the V segment lost 6 bases, leaving 14 bases of the junction unmatched.

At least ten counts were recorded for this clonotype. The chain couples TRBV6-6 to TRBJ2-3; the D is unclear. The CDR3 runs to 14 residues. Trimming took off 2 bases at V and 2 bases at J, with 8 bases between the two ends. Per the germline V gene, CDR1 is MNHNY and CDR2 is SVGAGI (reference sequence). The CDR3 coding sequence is TGTGCCAGCAGTTACCGGCAGGTCACAGATACGCAGTATTTT. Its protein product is CASSYRQVTDTQYF.

This chain's CDR3 is CSVAKLAKNIQYF. As DNA, the CDR3 is TGCAGCGTTGCTAAACTAGCCAAAAACATTCAGTACTTC. The gene calls are TRBV29-1 and TRBJ2-4; D is undetermined. The ends were cut back, 4 bases at V and 0 bases at J, with 7 bases in the middle. The CDR3 sequence is 13 residues long. The V gene's germline CDR1 is SQVTM and CDR2 ANQGSEA.

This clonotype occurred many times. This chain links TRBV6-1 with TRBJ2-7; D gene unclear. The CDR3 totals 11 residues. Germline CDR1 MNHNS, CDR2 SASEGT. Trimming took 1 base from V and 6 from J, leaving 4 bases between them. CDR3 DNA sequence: TGTGCCAGCAGTGAAGTCCGCGAGCAGTACTTC. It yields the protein CASSEVREQYF.

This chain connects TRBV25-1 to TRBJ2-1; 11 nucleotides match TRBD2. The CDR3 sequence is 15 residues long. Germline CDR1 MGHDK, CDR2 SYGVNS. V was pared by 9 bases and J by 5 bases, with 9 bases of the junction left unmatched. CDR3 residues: CASGGGTSGHNEQFF. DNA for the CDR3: TGTGCCAGTGGGGGGGGGACTAGCGGTCACAATGAGCAGTTCTTC.

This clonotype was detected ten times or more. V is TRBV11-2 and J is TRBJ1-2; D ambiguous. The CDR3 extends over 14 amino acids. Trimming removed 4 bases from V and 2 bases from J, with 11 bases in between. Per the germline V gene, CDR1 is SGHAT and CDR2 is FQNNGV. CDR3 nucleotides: TGTGCCAGCAGCTCTTCTCTCTCCAACTATGGCTACACCTTC. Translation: CASSSSLSNYGYTF.

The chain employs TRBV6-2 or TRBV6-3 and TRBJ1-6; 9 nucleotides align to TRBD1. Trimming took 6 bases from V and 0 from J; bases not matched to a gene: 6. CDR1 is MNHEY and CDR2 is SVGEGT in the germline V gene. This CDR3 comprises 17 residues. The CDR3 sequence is CASRAGTGRSYNSPLHF. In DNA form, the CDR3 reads TGTGCCAGCAGAGCCGGGACAGGGCGCTCCTATAATTCACCCCTCCACTTT.

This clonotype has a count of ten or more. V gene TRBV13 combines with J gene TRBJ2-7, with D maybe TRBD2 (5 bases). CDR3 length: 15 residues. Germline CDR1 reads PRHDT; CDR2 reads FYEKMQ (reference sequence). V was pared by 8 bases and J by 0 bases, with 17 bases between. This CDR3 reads CASGLERESSYEQYF. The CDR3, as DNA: TGTGCCAGCGGACTCGAGAGAGAAAGCTCCTACGAGCAGTACTTC.

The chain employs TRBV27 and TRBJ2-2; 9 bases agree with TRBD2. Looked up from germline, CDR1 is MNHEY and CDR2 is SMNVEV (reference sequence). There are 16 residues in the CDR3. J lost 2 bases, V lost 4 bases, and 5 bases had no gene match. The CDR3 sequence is CASSSGAGGNTGELFF. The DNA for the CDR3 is TGTGCCAGCAGTTCCGGAGCGGGGGGAAACACCGGGGAGCTGTTTTTT.

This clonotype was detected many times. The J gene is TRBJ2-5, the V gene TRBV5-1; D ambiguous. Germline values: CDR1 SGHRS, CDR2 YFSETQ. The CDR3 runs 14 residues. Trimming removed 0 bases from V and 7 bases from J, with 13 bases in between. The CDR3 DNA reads TGCGCCAGCAGCTTGGACAGCGAGTATGGGACCCAGTACTTC. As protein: CASSLDSEYGTQYF.

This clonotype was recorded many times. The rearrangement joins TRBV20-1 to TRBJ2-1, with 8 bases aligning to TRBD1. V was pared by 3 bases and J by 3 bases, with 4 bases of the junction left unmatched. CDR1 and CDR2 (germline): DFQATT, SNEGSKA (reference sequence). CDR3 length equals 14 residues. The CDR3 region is CSASDGTGYNEQFF. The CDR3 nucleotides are TGCAGTGCTAGCGACGGGACAGGCTACAATGAGCAGTTCTTC.

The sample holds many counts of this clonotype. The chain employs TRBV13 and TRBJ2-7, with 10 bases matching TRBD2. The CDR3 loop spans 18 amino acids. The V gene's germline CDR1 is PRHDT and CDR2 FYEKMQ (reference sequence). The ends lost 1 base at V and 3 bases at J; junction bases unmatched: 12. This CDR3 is CASSLAGGLAGAIYEQYF. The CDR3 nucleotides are TGTGCCAGCAGCTTAGCGGGGGGGCTAGCGGGGGCTATCTACGAGCAGTACTTC.

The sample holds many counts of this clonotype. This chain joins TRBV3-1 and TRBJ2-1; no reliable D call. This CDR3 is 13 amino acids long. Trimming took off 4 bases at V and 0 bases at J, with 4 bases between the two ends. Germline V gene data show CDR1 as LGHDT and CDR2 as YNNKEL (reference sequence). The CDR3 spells CASSRFSYNEQFF. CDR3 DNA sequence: TGTGCCAGCAGCCGTTTCTCCTACAATGAGCAGTTCTTC.

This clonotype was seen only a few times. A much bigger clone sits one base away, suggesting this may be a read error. This CDR3 reads CASSHRLEQYF. The CDR3, as DNA: TGTGCCAGCAGTCACCGACTCGAGCAGTACTTC. The chain couples TRBV27 to TRBJ2-7; D is unclear. V was cut by 5 bases and J by 6 bases, with 8 bases left in between. Germline V lookup: CDR1 MNHEY, CDR2 SMNVEV (reference sequence). The CDR3 length is 11 residues.

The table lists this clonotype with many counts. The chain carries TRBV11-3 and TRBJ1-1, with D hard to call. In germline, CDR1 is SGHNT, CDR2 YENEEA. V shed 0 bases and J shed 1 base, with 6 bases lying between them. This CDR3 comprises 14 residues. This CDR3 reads CASSLDSGNTEAFF. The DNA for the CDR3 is TGTGCCAGCAGCTTAGATTCAGGGAACACTGAAGCTTTCTTT.

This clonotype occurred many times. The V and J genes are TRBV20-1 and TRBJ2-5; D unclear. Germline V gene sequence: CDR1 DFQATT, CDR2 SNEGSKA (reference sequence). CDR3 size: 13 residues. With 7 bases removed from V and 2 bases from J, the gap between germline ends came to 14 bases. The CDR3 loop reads CSVKLGEQETQYF. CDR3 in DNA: TGCAGTGTCAAACTGGGCGAGCAAGAGACCCAGTACTTC.

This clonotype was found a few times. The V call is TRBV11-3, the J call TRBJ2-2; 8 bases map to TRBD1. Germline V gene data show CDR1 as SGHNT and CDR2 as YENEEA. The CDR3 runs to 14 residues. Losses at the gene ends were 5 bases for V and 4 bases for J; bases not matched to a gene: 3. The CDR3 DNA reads TGTGCCAGCAGCGTTACAGGGGGCACCGGGGAGCTGTTTTTT. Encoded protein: CASSVTGGTGELFF.

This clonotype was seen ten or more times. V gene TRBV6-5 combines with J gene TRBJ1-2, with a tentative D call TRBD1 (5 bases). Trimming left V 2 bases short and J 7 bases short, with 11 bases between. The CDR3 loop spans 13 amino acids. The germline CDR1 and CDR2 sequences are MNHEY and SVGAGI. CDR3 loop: CASSYAYRPGYTF. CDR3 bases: TGTGCCAGCAGTTACGCGTACAGGCCTGGCTACACCTTC.

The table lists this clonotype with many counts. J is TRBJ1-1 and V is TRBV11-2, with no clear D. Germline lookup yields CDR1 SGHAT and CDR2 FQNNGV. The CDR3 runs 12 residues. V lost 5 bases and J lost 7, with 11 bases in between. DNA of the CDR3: TGTGCCAGCAGCCCCCAGTACGGTGAAGCTTTCTTT. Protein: CASSPQYGEAFF. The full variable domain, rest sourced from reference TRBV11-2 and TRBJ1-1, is EAGVAQSPRYKIIEKRQSVAFWCNPISGHATLYWYQQILGQGPKLLIQFQNNGVVDDSQLPKDRFSAERLKGVDSTLKIQPAKLEDSAVYLCASSPQYGEAFFGQGTRLTVV.

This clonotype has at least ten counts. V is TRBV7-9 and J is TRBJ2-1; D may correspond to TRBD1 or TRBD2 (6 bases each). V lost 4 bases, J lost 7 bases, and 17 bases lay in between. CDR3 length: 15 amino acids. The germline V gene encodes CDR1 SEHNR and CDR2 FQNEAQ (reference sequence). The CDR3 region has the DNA TGTGCCAGCAGCTCCCAGGGGCGCGGAGGGAATGAGCAGTTCTTC. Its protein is CASSSQGRGGNEQFF.

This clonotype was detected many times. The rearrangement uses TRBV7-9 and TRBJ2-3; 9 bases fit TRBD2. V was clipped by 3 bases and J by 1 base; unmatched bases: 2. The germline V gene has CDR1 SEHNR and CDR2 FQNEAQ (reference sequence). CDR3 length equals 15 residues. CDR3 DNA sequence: TGTGCCAGCAGCTTGGTAGCGGGGGGCACAGATACGCAGTATTTT. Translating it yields CASSLVAGGTDTQYF.

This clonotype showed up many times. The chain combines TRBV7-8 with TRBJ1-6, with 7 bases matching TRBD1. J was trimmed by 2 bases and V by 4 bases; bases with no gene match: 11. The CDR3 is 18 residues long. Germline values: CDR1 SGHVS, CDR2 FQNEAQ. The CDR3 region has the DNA TGTGCCAGCAGCTCCCACGCCTCAGGGGGGACCTATAATTCACCCCTCCACTTT. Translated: CASSSHASGGTYNSPLHF. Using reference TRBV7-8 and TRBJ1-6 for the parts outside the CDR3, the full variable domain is GAGVSQSPRYKVAKRGQDVALRCDPISGHVSLFWYQQALGQGPEFLTYFQNEAQLDKSGLPSDRFFAERPEGSVSTLKIQRTQQEDSAVYLCASSSHASGGTYNSPLHFGNGTRLTVT.

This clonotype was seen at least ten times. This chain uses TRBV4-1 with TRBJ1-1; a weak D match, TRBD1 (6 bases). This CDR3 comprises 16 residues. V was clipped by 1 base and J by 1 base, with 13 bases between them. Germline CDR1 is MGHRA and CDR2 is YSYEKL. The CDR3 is CASSQGRGLTNTEAFF. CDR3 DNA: TGCGCCAGCAGCCAAGGCAGGGGACTCACGAACACTGAAGCTTTCTTT.

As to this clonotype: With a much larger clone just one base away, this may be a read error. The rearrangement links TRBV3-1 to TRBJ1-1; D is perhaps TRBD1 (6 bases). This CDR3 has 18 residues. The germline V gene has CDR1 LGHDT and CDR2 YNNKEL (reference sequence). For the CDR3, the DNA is TGTGCCGGCAGCCTTCTCTGGGGGGCTCCCCAAAGCCCCACTGAAGCTTTCTTT. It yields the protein CAGSLLWGAPQSPTEAFF.